A selection of T cell receptor beta chains follows, all from one sample in a study of OX40 agonist ivuxolimab in advanced cancers. Some clones are missing from TCRdb's copy, which holds only in-frame ones; the method was immunoSEQ multiplex PCR. The sample lists tens of thousands of clones, 79% occurring once. The specimen comprised CD4+ or CD8+ T cells sorted from blood, sampled in a trial of the OX40 agonist ivuxolimab. These receptors all come from an adult with an advanced solid tumor such as melanoma, head and neck, liver or kidney cancer. Each CDR3 is given with its conserved first and last residue. Each record gives: CDR3 protein, CDR3 DNA, J gene, clone size, D gene, V gene. D genes are given only for firm matches. Clone size, where shown, is once, few, many, or a class for clones that have expanded.

cdr3_aa: CATSRDRVGEQYF; cdr3_nt: TGTGCCACCTCCCGGGACAGGGTAGGCGAGCAGTACTTC; j_call: TRBJ2-7; clone_size: .; d_call: TRBD1; v_call: TRBV27
cdr3_aa: CASSLGSGAKDEQYF; cdr3_nt: TGTGCCAGCAGCTTAGGGTCGGGGGCAAAAGACGAGCAGTACTTC; j_call: TRBJ2-7; clone_size: .; d_call: .; v_call: TRBV7-9
cdr3_aa: CASSEARLAGGTKNIQYF; cdr3_nt: TGTGCCAGCAGTGAAGCGAGACTAGCGGGAGGAACCAAAAACATTCAGTACTTC; j_call: TRBJ2-4; clone_size: .; d_call: TRBD2; v_call: TRBV2
cdr3_aa: CAISVRNTEAFF; cdr3_nt: TGTGCCATCAGTGTTCGAAACACTGAAGCTTTCTTT; j_call: TRBJ1-1; clone_size: once; d_call: .; v_call: TRBV10-3
cdr3_aa: CASSLPQVGEAFF; cdr3_nt: TGTGCCAGCAGCTTACCCCAAGTAGGAGAAGCTTTCTTT; j_call: TRBJ1-1; clone_size: .; d_call: .; v_call: TRBV7-9
cdr3_aa: CASRGAGRSSYEQYF; cdr3_nt: TGTGCCAGCAGGGGGGCGGGGAGATCCTCCTACGAGCAGTACTTC; j_call: TRBJ2-7; clone_size: .; d_call: .; v_call: TRBV5-6
cdr3_aa: CASGLGSGGGQETQYF; cdr3_nt: TGTGCTAGTGGTTTGGGTAGCGGGGGGGGACAAGAGACCCAGTACTTC; j_call: TRBJ2-5; clone_size: few; d_call: TRBD2; v_call: TRBV12-5
cdr3_aa: CASTGVNQPQHF; cdr3_nt: TGTGCCAGCACAGGGGTCAATCAGCCCCAGCATTTT; j_call: TRBJ1-5; clone_size: .; d_call: .; v_call: TRBV6-6
cdr3_aa: CASSSQGKRKTQYF; cdr3_nt: TGTGCCAGCAGCTCCCAGGGGAAGCGGAAGACCCAGTACTTC; j_call: TRBJ2-5; clone_size: .; d_call: .; v_call: TRBV7-9
cdr3_aa: CASRVPGQTYSNQPQHF; cdr3_nt: TGTGCCAGCAGAGTCCCGGGACAGACTTATAGCAATCAGCCCCAGCATTTT; j_call: TRBJ1-5; clone_size: .; d_call: TRBD1; v_call: TRBV9
cdr3_aa: CASSLVRGLGEQYF; cdr3_nt: TGCGCCAGCAGCTTGGTTAGGGGGTTGGGCGAGCAGTACTTC; j_call: TRBJ2-7; clone_size: .; d_call: .; v_call: TRBV5-1